The 11 T cell receptor beta chains below were found in one sample sequenced in a study of T cell repertoires in cytomegalovirus infection. TCRdb reprocessed the reads with MiXCR, giving one entry per CDR3 protein. This sample has about 680,000 distinct CDR3 sequences; roughly 24% occur once, and the top ten carry 7% to 9%. Sequencing was performed on CD8+ T cells from PBMCs. These receptors originate from a human donor in good health (CMV status not recorded). Some clones in this sample may be carry-over from other donors' samples.

This clonotype was seen a few times. The gene calls are TRBV27 and TRBJ2-2, with a weak D call TRBD1 (6 bases). The CDR3 totals 18 residues. CDR1 is MNHEY, CDR2 SMNVEV, per germline (reference sequence). With 0 bases removed from V and 4 bases from J, the gap between germline ends came to 18 bases. CDR3 nucleotides: TGTGCCAGCAGTTTATCGTCAAGGGGTCAGGGGAGCACCGGGGAGCTGTTTTTT. Residues: CASSLSSRGQGSTGELFF.

The chain employs TRBV5-6 and TRBJ1-6, with D possibly matching TRBD1 (5 bases). Germline CDR1 reads SGHDT; CDR2 reads YYEEEE. This CDR3 contains 18 residues. The V end lost 4 bases, the J end lost 0 bases, and 17 bases lay between the germline ends. CDR3 in amino acids: CASSIGGAESSYNSPLHF. The CDR3 DNA sequence: TGTGCCAGCAGCATCGGAGGGGCGGAAAGCTCCTATAATTCACCCCTCCACTTT.

This chain joins TRBV20-1 and TRBJ1-5, with D tentatively TRBD1 (5 bases). Germline V lookup: CDR1 DFQATT, CDR2 SNEGSKA (reference sequence). This CDR3 has 13 amino acids. The V gene lost 4 bases and the J gene lost 5 bases, with 12 bases spanning the gap. The CDR3 reads CSANWGFDQPQHF. CDR3 nucleotide sequence: TGCAGTGCTAACTGGGGGTTCGATCAGCCCCAGCATTTT.

There are a few counts of this clonotype. The CDR3 is CASSAGLGSYEQYV. In DNA form, the CDR3 reads TGTGCCAGCAGCGCGGGACTCGGTTCCTACGAGCAGTACGTC. The V gene is TRBV5-5, the J gene TRBJ2-7, with a weak D call TRBD2 (6 bases). From germline, CDR1 is SGHKS and CDR2 YYEKEE (reference sequence). CDR3 length: 14 residues. V was trimmed by 4 bases and J by 1 base, leaving 12 bases between them.

This clonotype showed up just a few times. This sequence joins TRBV5-6 and TRBJ2-7; the D is unclear. The V gene lost 4 bases and the J gene lost 2 bases, with 13 bases spanning the gap. Germline V CDR1 and CDR2: SGHDT, YYEEEE. The CDR3 is made up of 14 amino acids. This CDR3 is CASSPDGLPYEQYF. As DNA, the CDR3 is TGTGCCAGCAGCCCGGACGGCCTCCCCTACGAGCAGTACTTC. Using reference TRBV5-6 and TRBJ2-7 for the parts outside the CDR3, the full variable domain is DAGVTQSPTHLIKTRGQQVTLRCSPKSGHDTVSWYQQALGQGPQFIFQYYEEEERQRGNFPDRFSGHQFPNYSSELNVNALLLGDSALYLCASSPDGLPYEQYFGPGTRLTVT.

In its sample, this clonotype was seen a few times. The gene calls are TRBV28 and TRBJ2-3; TRBD2 might be the D (6 bases). Per the germline V gene, CDR1 is MDHEN and CDR2 is SYDVKM. V lost 5 bases and J 2 bases, leaving 20 bases between the germline ends. CDR3 size: 17 residues. CDR3 region: CASSVLPGTANTDTQYF. CDR3 in DNA: TGTGCCAGCAGTGTCCTTCCCGGGACTGCAAACACAGATACGCAGTATTTT.

This clonotype was seen more than once but under ten times. The J gene is TRBJ2-7, the V gene TRBV4-1; D remains unclear. Germline lookup yields CDR1 MGHRA and CDR2 YSYEKL. The CDR3 consists of 12 residues. The V gene lost 1 base and the J gene lost 7 bases, with 8 bases spanning the gap. In DNA form, the CDR3 reads TGCGCCAGCAGCCAAGTGAATGGGGAGCAGTACTTC. It is translated as CASSQVNGEQYF.

This chain links TRBV6-5 with TRBJ1-4; perhaps TRBD1 as D (6 bases). CDR3 length: 15 residues. Germline loops: CDR1 MNHEY, CDR2 SVGAGI. The V end lost 1 base, the J end lost 5 bases, and 11 bases lay between the germline ends. In nucleotides, the CDR3 is TGTGCCAGCAGTTACTACCGAGGGGGAAATGAAAAACTGTTTTTT. This encodes CASSYYRGGNEKLFF.

The chain is built from TRBV29-1 and TRBJ2-7, with D hard to call. V was pared by 6 bases and J by 0 bases, with 12 bases between. CDR1 and CDR2 from the germline V gene are SQVTM and ANQGSEA. The CDR3 length is 13 residues. The DNA for the CDR3 is TGCAGCGTCGTCGATGGACCCTCCTACGAGCAGTACTTC. Translation: CSVVDGPSYEQYF.

The chain couples TRBV20-1 to TRBJ2-1, with 8 nucleotides matching TRBD1. The CDR3 totals 14 residues. The germline V gene has CDR1 DFQATT and CDR2 SNEGSKA (reference sequence). With V trimmed by 0 bases and J by 9 bases, 7 bases remained unmatched. CDR3 loop: CSARERTGLTEQFF. Here the CDR3 DNA reads TGCAGTGCTAGAGAAAGGACAGGGCTTACTGAGCAGTTCTTC.

This clonotype has only a few counts. J is TRBJ2-2 and V is TRBV9, with D hard to call. The CDR3 is made up of 14 amino acids. V was trimmed by 5 bases and J by 2 bases, leaving 10 bases between them. Germline values: CDR1 SGDLS, CDR2 YYNGEE. CDR3 sequence: CASSRTVNTGELFF. In DNA, the CDR3 is TGTGCCAGCAGTCGGACGGTAAACACCGGGGAGCTGTTTTTT.